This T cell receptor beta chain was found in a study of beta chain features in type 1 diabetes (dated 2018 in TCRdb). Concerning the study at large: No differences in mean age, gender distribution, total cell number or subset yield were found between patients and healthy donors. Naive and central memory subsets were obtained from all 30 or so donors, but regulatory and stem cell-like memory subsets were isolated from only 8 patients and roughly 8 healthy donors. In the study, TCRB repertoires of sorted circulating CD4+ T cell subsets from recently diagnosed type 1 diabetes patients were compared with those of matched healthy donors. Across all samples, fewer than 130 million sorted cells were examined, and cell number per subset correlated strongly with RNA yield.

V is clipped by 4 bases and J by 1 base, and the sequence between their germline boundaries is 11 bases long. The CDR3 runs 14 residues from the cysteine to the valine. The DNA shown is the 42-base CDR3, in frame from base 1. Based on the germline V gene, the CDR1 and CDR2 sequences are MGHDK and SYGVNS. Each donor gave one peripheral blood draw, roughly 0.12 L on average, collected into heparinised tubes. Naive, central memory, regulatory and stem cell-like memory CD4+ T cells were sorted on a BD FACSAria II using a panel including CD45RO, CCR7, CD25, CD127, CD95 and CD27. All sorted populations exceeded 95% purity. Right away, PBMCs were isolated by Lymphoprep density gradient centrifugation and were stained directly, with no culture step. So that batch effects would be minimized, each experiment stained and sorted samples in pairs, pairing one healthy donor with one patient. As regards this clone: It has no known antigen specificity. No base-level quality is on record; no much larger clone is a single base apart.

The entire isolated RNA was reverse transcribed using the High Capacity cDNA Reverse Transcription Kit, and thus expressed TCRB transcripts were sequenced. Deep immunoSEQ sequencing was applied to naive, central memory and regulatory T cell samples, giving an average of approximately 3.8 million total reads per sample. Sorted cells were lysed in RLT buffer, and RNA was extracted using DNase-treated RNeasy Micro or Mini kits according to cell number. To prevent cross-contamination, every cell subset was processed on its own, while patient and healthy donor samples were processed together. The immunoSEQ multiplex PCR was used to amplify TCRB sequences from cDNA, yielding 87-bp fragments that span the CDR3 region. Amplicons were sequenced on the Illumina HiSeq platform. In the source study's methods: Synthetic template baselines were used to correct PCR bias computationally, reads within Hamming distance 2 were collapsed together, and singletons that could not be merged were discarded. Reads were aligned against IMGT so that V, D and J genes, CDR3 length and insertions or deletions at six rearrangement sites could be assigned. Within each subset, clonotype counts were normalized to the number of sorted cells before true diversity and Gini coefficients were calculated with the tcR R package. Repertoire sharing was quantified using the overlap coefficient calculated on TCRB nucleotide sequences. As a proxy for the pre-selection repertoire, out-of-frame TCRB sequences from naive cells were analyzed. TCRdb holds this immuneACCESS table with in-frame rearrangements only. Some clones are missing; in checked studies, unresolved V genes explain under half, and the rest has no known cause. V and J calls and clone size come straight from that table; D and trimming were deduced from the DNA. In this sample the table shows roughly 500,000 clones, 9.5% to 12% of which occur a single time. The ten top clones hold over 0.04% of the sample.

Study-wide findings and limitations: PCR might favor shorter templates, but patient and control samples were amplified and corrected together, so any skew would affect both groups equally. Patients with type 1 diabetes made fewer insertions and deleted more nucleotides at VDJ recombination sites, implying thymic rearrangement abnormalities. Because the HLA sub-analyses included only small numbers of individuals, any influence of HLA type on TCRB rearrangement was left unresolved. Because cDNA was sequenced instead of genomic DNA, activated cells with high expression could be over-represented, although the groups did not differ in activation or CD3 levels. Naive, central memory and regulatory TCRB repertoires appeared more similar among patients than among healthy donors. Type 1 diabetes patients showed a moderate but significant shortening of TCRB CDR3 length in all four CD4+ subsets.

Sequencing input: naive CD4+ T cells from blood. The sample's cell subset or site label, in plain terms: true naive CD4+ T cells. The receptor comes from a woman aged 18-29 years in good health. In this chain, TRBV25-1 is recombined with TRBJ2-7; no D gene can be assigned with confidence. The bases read TGTGCCAGCAGTGCTCGCGGACCATCCTACGAGCAGTACGTC. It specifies CASSARGPSYEQYV.